These T cell receptor beta chains were read from a single sample in a study of control samples from healthy donors and cancer patients. Profiled with immunoSEQ multiplex PCR; TCRdb holds only in-frame clones, not every one. The sample carries approximately 30,000 clones, 85% to 90% recorded once. The sample consisted of PBMCs. Receptors originate from a woman aged 40 to 50 with lung cancer. The CDR3 runs from the conserved cysteine through the conserved F or W. A D gene is named only where the DNA matches it firmly. Size is stated for part of the rows, as once, few or many counts, or as a class when the clone is expanded.

j_call | v_call | d_call | clone_size | cdr3_aa | cdr3_nt
TRBJ2-3 | TRBV2 | NA | NA | CASSQETTDTQYF | TGTGCCAGCAGCCAGGAGACGACAGATACGCAGTATTTT
TRBJ2-2 | TRBV9 | TRBD2 | NA | CASSVARAGANTGELFF | TGTGCCAGCAGCGTGGCCCGAGCGGGGGCGAACACCGGGGAGCTGTTTTTT
TRBJ2-1 | TRBV7-2 | NA | NA | CASTPPGLGEQFF | TGTGCCAGCACTCCTCCCGGCCTCGGTGAGCAGTTCTTC
TRBJ1-1 | TRBV2 | NA | once | CASCNKGNTEAFF | TGTGCCAGCTGCAACAAGGGGAACACTGAAGCTTTCTTT
TRBJ1-1 | TRBV9 | NA | NA | CASSNGQTNTEAFF | TGTGCCAGCAGCAACGGACAAACGAACACTGAAGCTTTCTTT
TRBJ1-1 | TRBV11-3 | NA | once | CASSLEENYGAEGTEAFF | TGTGCCAGCAGCTTAGAGGAAAATTATGGGGCGGAGGGCACTGAAGCTTTCTTT
TRBJ2-7 | TRBV19 | TRBD1 | NA | CASSIVGQGTYEQYF | TGTGCCAGTAGTATAGTGGGACAGGGGACCTACGAGCAGTACTTC
TRBJ1-4 | TRBV25-1 | NA | NA | CASSEFLKEKLFF | TGTGCCAGCAGTGAATTCTTGAAAGAAAAACTGTTTTTT
TRBJ2-2 | TRBV7-2 | NA | NA | CASSSGLGTGELFF | TGTGCCAGCAGCTCCGGTCTGGGTACCGGGGAGCTGTTTTTT
TRBJ2-6 | TRBV29-1 | NA | NA | CSVGQGGANVLTF | TGCAGCGTTGGTCAGGGTGGGGCCAACGTCCTGACTTTC
TRBJ1-1 | TRBV11-1 | NA | few | CASSLLGLNTEAFF | TGTGCCAGCAGCTTATTGGGCCTGAACACTGAAGCTTTCTTT
TRBJ1-2 | TRBV9 | NA | NA | CASRGSPPYGYTF | TGTGCCAGCAGGGGAAGTCCCCCTTATGGCTACACCTTC
TRBJ2-2 | TRBV27 | TRBD1 | NA | CASRRGGTGGDTGELFF | TGTGCCAGCAGGCGGGGCGGGACAGGGGGGGACACCGGGGAGCTGTTTTTT
TRBJ2-5 | TRBV15 | TRBD2 | once | CATSRAPWTSGGAVETQYF | TGTGCCACCAGCAGGGCTCCTTGGACTAGCGGGGGGGCCGTGGAGACCCAGTACTTC
TRBJ1-2 | TRBV5-1 | TRBD1 | NA | CASSRGGATGYTF | TGCGCCAGCAGCCGAGGGGGCGCGACGGGCTACACCTTC
TRBJ1-6 | TRBV5-4 | TRBD1 | NA | CASSRDRDSLHF | TGTGCCAGCAGCCGGGACAGGGATTCCCTCCACTTT
TRBJ2-1 | TRBV30 | TRBD1 | once | CAWDRGTYNEQFF | TGTGCCTGGGACAGGGGGACCTACAATGAGCAGTTCTTC
TRBJ2-2 | TRBV5-1 | TRBD2 | NA | CASSWRGANTGELFF | TGCGCCAGCAGCTGGCGGGGGGCGAACACCGGGGAGCTGTTTTTT
TRBJ1-2 | TRBV5-5 | NA | once | CASSLAGADYGYTF | TGTGCCAGCAGCTTGGCAGGGGCAGACTATGGCTACACCTTC
TRBJ2-5 | TRBV18 | NA | once | CASSPPGGQTQYF | TGTGCCAGCTCACCACCGGGGGGCCAGACCCAGTACTTC
TRBJ1-4 | TRBV5-1 | NA | NA | CASSFLGGSDEKLFF | TGCGCCAGCAGCTTTCTCGGAGGAAGCGACGAAAAACTGTTTTTT
TRBJ1-2 | TRBV6-5 | TRBD1 | NA | CASSYSRGLNGYTF | TGTGCCAGCAGTTACTCCAGGGGGCTGAATGGCTACACCTTC
TRBJ2-7 | TRBV20-1 | NA | NA | CSARVLYEQYF | TGCAGTGCTAGAGTGCTTTACGAGCAGTACTTC
TRBJ1-4 | TRBV4-1 | NA | NA | CASSQGPGGASEKLFF | TGCGCCAGCAGCCAGGGTCCCGGGGGGGCTTCTGAAAAACTGTTTTTT
TRBJ1-1 | TRBV19 | NA | NA | CASSTSIPNEAFF | TGTGCCAGTAGTACGTCGATTCCAAATGAAGCTTTCTTT
TRBJ2-7 | TRBV7-9 | NA | NA | CASSSTQNEQYF | TGTGCCAGCAGCTCAACGCAAAACGAGCAGTACTTC
TRBJ1-5 | TRBV5-6 | NA | NA | CASSLRDQPQHF | TGTGCCAGCAGCTTGAGGGACCAGCCCCAGCATTTT
TRBJ1-2 | TRBV29-1 | TRBD1 | NA | CSVGTGGYGYTF | TGCAGCGTTGGGACAGGCGGGTATGGCTACACCTTC
TRBJ2-7 | TRBV2 | TRBD1 | NA | CASSEPGGRYEQYF | TGTGCCAGCAGTGAGCCAGGGGGTAGGTACGAGCAGTACTTC
TRBJ2-3 | TRBV6-4 | TRBD2 | NA | CASSPGLGGDTQYF | TGTGCCAGCAGTCCGGGACTAGGAGGCGATACGCAGTATTTT
TRBJ1-6 | TRBV19 | TRBD1 | NA | CASSAGQVEYSPLHF | TGTGCCAGTAGTGCAGGACAGGTGGAGTATTCACCCCTCCACTTT
TRBJ1-3 | TRBV5-1 | NA | NA | CASSLSLNHAGNTIYF | TGCGCCAGCAGCTTGAGCCTCAACCACGCTGGAAACACCATATATTTT
TRBJ2-7 | TRBV30 | TRBD2 | NA | CAWTRLAGGYEQYF | TGTGCCTGGACACGACTAGCGGGGGGGTACGAGCAGTACTTC
TRBJ2-5 | TRBV7-8 | NA | NA | CASSLDWAERGTQYF | TGTGCCAGCAGCTTAGATTGGGCAGAGCGTGGGACCCAGTACTTC
TRBJ1-2 | TRBV7-2 | NA | NA | CASSLGLLGGRVDDYTF | TGTGCCAGCAGCTTAGGTCTCCTGGGGGGGCGCGTGGATGACTACACCTTC
TRBJ1-2 | TRBV7-8 | NA | NA | CASSLNRAYGYTF | TGTGCCAGCAGTTTAAACAGGGCTTATGGCTACACCTTC
TRBJ2-5 | TRBV5-1 | TRBD1 | NA | CASSRGQGGETQYF | TGCGCCAGCAGCCGGGGACAGGGAGGAGAGACCCAGTACTTC
TRBJ2-7 | TRBV11-2 | NA | NA | CASSLEGGSYEQYF | TGTGCCAGCAGCTTAGAGGGGGGCTCCTACGAGCAGTACTTC
TRBJ2-5 | TRBV29-1 | NA | NA | CSVEGGQQETQYF | TGCAGCGTTGAAGGCGGACAGCAAGAGACCCAGTACTTC
TRBJ2-5 | TRBV18 | TRBD1 | once | CASSRDRGETQYF | TGTGCCAGCTCACGGGACAGGGGAGAGACCCAGTACTTC
TRBJ2-1 | TRBV28 | NA | NA | CASNTGNNEQFF | TGTGCCAGCAACACAGGGAATAATGAGCAGTTCTTC
TRBJ1-2 | TRBV18 | TRBD1 | NA | CASSPGLDRDYGYTF | TGTGCCAGCTCACCAGGGTTGGACAGGGACTATGGCTACACCTTC
TRBJ2-7 | TRBV2 | NA | NA | CASAQGQGYEQYF | TGTGCCAGCGCGCAAGGTCAGGGGTACGAGCAGTACTTC
TRBJ1-6 | TRBV3-1/TRBV3-2 | NA | NA | CASSQTGNYNSPLHF | TGTGCCAGCAGCCAAACAGGGAACTATAATTCACCCCTCCACTTT
TRBJ2-5 | TRBV7-9 | NA | once | CASSLLQGMQETQYF | TGTGCCAGCAGCCTTCTCCAGGGTATGCAAGAGACCCAGTACTTC
TRBJ2-2 | TRBV9 | NA | NA | CASSVGGGSWTGELFF | TGTGCCAGCAGCGTAGGAGGGGGGTCGTGGACCGGGGAGCTGTTTTTT
TRBJ1-2 | TRBV6-5 | NA | NA | CASSSNEVGDYGYTF | TGTGCCAGCAGTTCTAATGAGGTCGGGGACTATGGCTACACCTTC
TRBJ2-3 | TRBV3-1/TRBV3-2 | TRBD2 | NA | CASSQESRGGRDTQYF | TGTGCCAGCAGCCAAGAATCACGGGGGGGCCGAGATACGCAGTATTTT